These 7 T cell receptor beta chains came from one sample sequenced in a study of breast tumors, draining lymph nodes, adjacent tissues. TCRdb called the multiplex PCR reads again in MiXCR, with one record for every CDR3 protein. The sample yields roughly 20,000 distinct CDR3 sequences, about 38% seen once. Material for sequencing was breast tumor tissue. The receptor source for this set is a female donor with breast cancer. Some clones in this sample may be carry-over from other donors' samples.

This clonotype occurred many times. The chain joins TRBV28 to TRBJ1-2; 11 bases are a match to TRBD1. The CDR3 is 14 amino acids. V shed 5 bases, J shed 4 bases, and the junction held 3 bases outside the gene matches. Germline V gene lookup returns CDR1 MDHEN and CDR2 SYDVKM. The CDR3 region has the DNA TGTGCCAGCAGTCGCGGGACAGGGGGCTATGGCTACACCTTC. It specifies CASSRGTGGYGYTF.

The chain is built from TRBV20-1 and TRBJ2-1; a possible D gene is TRBD1 (5 bases). Deletions cut 7 bases from V and 8 bases from J, with 18 bases between. Germline loops: CDR1 DFQATT, CDR2 SNEGSKA (reference sequence). The CDR3 loop spans 13 amino acids. This CDR3 reads CSVLDTGPDEQFF. CDR3 in DNA: TGCAGTGTCCTGGATACAGGCCCGGATGAGCAGTTCTTC.

Points on this clonotype: The conserved phenylalanine or tryptophan is not found at the CDR3 terminus, so this likely reflects a read error. The limits of the CDR3 on the DNA are not certain, so only TCRdb's listed CDR3 is given. The chain carries TRBV2 and TRBJ2-7; TRBD1 is taken as the D call from the table, unchecked against the DNA. CDR1 is SNHLY, CDR2 FYNNEI, per germline. Counting both end residues, the CDR3 totals 12 amino acids. The CDR3 protein is CARNRGDYGHYL.

This clonotype was seen many times. This sequence joins TRBV7-9 and TRBJ1-5, with unresolved D. CDR1 and CDR2 from the germline V gene are SEHNR and FQNEAQ (reference sequence). The CDR3 is 13 amino acids. V was shortened by 1 base and J by 4 bases, with 5 bases between the two germline ends. The CDR3 DNA sequence: TGTGCCAGCAGCTTAGACGGGAATCAGCCCCAGCATTTT. This gives the protein CASSLDGNQPQHF. The full variable domain, rest sourced from reference TRBV7-9 and TRBJ1-5, is DTGVSQNPRHKITKRGQNVTFRCDPISEHNRLYWYRQTLGQGPEFLTYFQNEAQLEKSRLLSDRFSAERPKGSFSTLEIQRTEQGDSAMYLCASSLDGNQPQHFGDGTRLSIL.

This clonotype was detected only a few times. The germline gene is not matched at one end of the junction; a read error may be the cause. The chain joins TRBV20-1 to TRBJ1-1; 9 bases fit TRBD1. Germline lookup yields CDR1 DFQATT and CDR2 SNEGSKA (reference sequence). CDR3 size: 13 residues. The CDR3 loop reads CSARDGVGDRVVF. The CDR3 DNA follows: TGCAGTGCTAGAGACGGGGTGGGGGACAGGGTGGTCTTT.

Written as DNA, the CDR3 is TGTGCCAGCAGCTTAGTCCCCGCCCCTGAGACCCAGTACTTC. Its translation is CASSLVPAPETQYF. The chain uses TRBV7-6 and TRBJ2-5; D not resolved. The CDR3 covers 14 residues. Germline CDR1 reads SGHVS; CDR2 reads FNYEAQ. Trimming removed 1 base from V and 5 bases from J, with 11 bases in between.

V gene TRBV2 combines with J gene TRBJ2-3, with D possibly being TRBD2 (5 bases). The CDR3 totals 13 residues. Trimming shortened V by 8 bases and J by 2 bases, and 11 bases separated the two germline ends. Germline V CDR1 and CDR2: SNHLY, FYNNEI. As DNA, the CDR3 is TGTGCCAGCGCGGGTCGATACACAGATACGCAGTATTTT. This gives the protein CASAGRYTDTQYF.